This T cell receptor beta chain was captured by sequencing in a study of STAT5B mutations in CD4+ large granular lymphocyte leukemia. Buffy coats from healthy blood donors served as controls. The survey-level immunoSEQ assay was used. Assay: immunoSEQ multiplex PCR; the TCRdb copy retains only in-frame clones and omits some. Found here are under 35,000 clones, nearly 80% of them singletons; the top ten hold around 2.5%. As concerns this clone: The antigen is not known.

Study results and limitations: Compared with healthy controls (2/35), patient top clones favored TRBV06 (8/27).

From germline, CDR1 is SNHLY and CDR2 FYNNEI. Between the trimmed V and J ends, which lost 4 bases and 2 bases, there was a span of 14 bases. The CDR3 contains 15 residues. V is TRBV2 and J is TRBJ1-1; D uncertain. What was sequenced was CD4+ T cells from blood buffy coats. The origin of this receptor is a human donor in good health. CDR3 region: CASSVEQLPNTEAFF. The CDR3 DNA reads TGTGCCAGCAGTGTGGAGCAGCTTCCTAACACTGAAGCTTTCTTT.